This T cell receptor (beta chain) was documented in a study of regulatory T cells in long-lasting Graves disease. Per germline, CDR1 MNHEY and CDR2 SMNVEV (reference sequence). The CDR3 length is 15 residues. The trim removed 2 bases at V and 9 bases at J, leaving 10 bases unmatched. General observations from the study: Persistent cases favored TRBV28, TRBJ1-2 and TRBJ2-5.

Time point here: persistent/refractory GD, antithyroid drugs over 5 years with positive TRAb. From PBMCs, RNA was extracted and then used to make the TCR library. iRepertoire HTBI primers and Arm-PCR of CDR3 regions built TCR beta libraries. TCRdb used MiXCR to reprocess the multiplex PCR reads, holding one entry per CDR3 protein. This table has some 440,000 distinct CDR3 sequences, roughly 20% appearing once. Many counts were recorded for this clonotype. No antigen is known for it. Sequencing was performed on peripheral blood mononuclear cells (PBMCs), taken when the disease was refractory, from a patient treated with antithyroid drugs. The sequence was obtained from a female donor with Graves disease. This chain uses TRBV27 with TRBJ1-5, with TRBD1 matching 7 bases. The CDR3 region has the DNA TGTGCCAGCAGTTTAGACGACAGGGTGGGTTCGCCCCAGCATTTT. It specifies CASSLDDRVGSPQHF.